This is a list of T cell receptor beta chains from one sample in a study of blood T cell repertoires in COVID-19. Profiling relied on immunoSEQ multiplex PCR, and the TCRdb table lists in-frame clones only, not all of them. The profile shows 150,000 to 200,000 clones, 65% to 85% of them singletons. The sequencing sample was made of peripheral blood. These receptors came from a man in his 60s with active or convalescent COVID-19. The CDR3 runs from the conserved cysteine through the conserved F or W. A D gene is named only where the DNA matches it firmly. Not all rows give a size; the values are once, few, many and, for expanded clones, a class.

D gene,clone size,J gene,V gene,CDR3 DNA,CDR3 protein
TRBD2,-,TRBJ2-7,TRBV28,TGTGCCAGCAGGGCTAGCGGGAGGGCCAAATACGAGCAGTACTTC,CASRASGRAKYEQYF
-,-,TRBJ2-1,TRBV28,TGTGCCAGCAGTTTATGGTCCCAAACCTACAATGAGCAGTTCTTC,CASSLWSQTYNEQFF
TRBD2,-,TRBJ2-3,TRBV28,TGTGCCAGCAGTCCCGGGGGGGCAGATACGCAGTATTTT,CASSPGGADTQYF
-,-,TRBJ1-6,TRBV7-3,TGTGCCAGCAGCTTAGAGGGTTGGAATTCACCCCTCCACTTT,CASSLEGWNSPLHF
-,-,TRBJ2-1,TRBV12-3/TRBV12-4,TGTGCCAGCAGTTCTACAGGTTCAGGGCAGTTCTTC,CASSSTGSGQFF
-,-,TRBJ2-2,TRBV25-1,TGTGCCAGCAGTGGGAGGTTGAACACCGGGGAGCTGTTTTTT,CASSGRLNTGELFF
-,few,TRBJ1-2,TRBV7-2,TGTGCCAGCAGCTCCGATTACAGATATGGCTACACCTTC,CASSSDYRYGYTF
TRBD2,-,TRBJ2-7,TRBV29-1,TGCAGCGTCTCTAGCGGGATCGACGAGCAGTACTTC,CSVSSGIDEQYF
-,-,TRBJ1-1,TRBV19,TGTGCCAGTAGGGCAAACCCGAACACTGAAGCTTTCTTT,CASRANPNTEAFF
-,-,TRBJ2-1,TRBV7-3,TGTGCCAGCAGCCCCGCGCCGCCCAATAAGCAGTTCTTC,CASSPAPPNKQFF
-,few,TRBJ1-1,TRBV5-5,TGTGCCAGCAGCCCTCCGGGGAACACTGAAGCTTTCTTT,CASSPPGNTEAFF
-,-,TRBJ1-2,TRBV6-6,TGTGCCAGCAGTTGGACCAGGGAGGGTGGCTACACCTTC,CASSWTREGGYTF
-,-,TRBJ1-5,TRBV4-3,TGCGCCAGCAGCCGGACAGCTAATCAGCCCCAGCATTTT,CASSRTANQPQHF
TRBD1,-,TRBJ2-2,TRBV6-5,TGTGCCAGCAGTTCCGGGACAGGGGTTTACGGGGAGCTGTTTTTT,CASSSGTGVYGELFF
-,-,TRBJ1-6,TRBV15,TGTGCCACCAGCAGGGCTTTGAGGGCGAGTAATTCACCCCTCCACTTT,CATSRALRASNSPLHF
TRBD1,-,TRBJ2-2,TRBV24-1,TGTGCCACCAGGACAGGGGATCCCGGGGAGCTGTTTTTT,CATRTGDPGELFF
TRBD1,-,TRBJ2-7,TRBV7-3,TGTGCCAGCAGCTTAACGAGGGGACAGGGTTCCTACGAGCAGTACTTC,CASSLTRGQGSYEQYF